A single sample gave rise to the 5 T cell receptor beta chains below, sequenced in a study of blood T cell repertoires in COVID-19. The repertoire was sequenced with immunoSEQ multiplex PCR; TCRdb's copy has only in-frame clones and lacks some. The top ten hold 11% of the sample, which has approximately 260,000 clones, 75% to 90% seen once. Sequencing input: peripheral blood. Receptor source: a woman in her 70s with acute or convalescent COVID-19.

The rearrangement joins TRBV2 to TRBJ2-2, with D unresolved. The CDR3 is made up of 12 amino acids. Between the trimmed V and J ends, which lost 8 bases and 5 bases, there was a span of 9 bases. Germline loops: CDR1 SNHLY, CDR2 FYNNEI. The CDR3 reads CASGPRTGELFF. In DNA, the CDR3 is TGTGCCAGCGGGCCCCGTACCGGGGAGCTGTTTTTT.

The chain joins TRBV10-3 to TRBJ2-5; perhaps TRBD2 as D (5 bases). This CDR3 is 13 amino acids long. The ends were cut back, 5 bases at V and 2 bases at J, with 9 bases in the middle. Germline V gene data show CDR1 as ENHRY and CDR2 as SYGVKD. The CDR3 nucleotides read TGTGCCATCAGTCGGGATTTACAAGAGACCCAGTACTTC. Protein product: CAISRDLQETQYF.

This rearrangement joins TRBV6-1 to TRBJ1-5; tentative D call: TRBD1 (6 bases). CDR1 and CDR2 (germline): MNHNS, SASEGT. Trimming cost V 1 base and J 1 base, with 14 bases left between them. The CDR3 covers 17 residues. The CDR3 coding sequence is TGTGCCAGCAGTGAAGTCCCAACAGGGCTCAGCAATCAGCCCCAGCATTTT. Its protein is CASSEVPTGLSNQPQHF.

This CDR3 reads CASGERSSYNEQFF. CDR3 nucleotides: TGCGCCAGCGGGGAGAGGAGCTCCTACAATGAGCAGTTCTTC. The chain carries TRBV5-1 and TRBJ2-1; the D gene is possibly TRBD2 (5 bases). Trimming removed 7 bases from V and 0 bases from J, with 11 bases in between. This CDR3 is built from 14 residues. CDR1 and CDR2 (germline): SGHRS, YFSETQ.

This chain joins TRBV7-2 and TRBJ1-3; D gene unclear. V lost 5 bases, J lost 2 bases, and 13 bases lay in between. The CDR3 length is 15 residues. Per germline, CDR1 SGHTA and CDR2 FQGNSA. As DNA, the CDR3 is TGTGCCAGCAGCCCCCTGGGAGGCGCTGGAAACACCATATATTTT. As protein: CASSPLGGAGNTIYF.